Included here is one T cell receptor (beta chain) sequence, with context. This entry belongs to a study of T cells in Graves' hyperthyroidism and ophthalmopathy. RNA transcripts served as the template for amplifying TCR beta CDR3 regions. HTBI primers drove first-round RT-PCR of the TCR CDR3. TCRdb redid the calling of the multiplex PCR reads with MiXCR, one entry per CDR3 protein. Of more than 650,000 distinct CDR3 sequences in the sample, approximately 15% were seen once. Hyperthyroidism was newly diagnosed in patients aged 18 to 65 (duration under 2 months). CDR3 length equals 15 residues. Trimming took off 5 bases at V and 4 bases at J, with 14 bases between the two ends. Germline CDR1 reads SGHAT; CDR2 reads FQNNGV.

The chain is built from TRBV11-2 and TRBJ2-2; a weak D match, TRBD1 (6 bases). Sequencing was performed on blood. The sequence was obtained from a woman younger than 30 with Graves' hyperthyroidism. The CDR3 nucleotides are TGTGCCAGCAGCCCAGGGACAAAGCCCACCGGGGAGCTGTTTTTT. It translates to CASSPGTKPTGELFF.